The clone carrying this TCR beta chain was found once. The PCR ran on 60 Vbeta and 13 Jbeta primers. Sequencing used immunoSEQ multiplex PCR; TCRdb keeps in-frame clones, though not all of them. In the table there are about 200,000 clones, 65% to 85% of which are singletons. The source of the sample is a study of cytomegalovirus exposure and HLA in healthy donors. CDR1 is SGHVS, CDR2 FQNEAQ, per germline. The CDR3 has 15 residues. Losses at the gene ends were 5 bases for V and 7 bases for J; bases not matched to a gene: 9. The chain couples TRBV7-8 to TRBJ2-5; 11 bases map to TRBD2. This clonotype originated in a man between 50 and 59 years old in good health and CMV-seronegative. Sequenced input: PBMCs. The CDR3 DNA follows: TGTGCCAGCAGCGAACTAGCGGGAGAAGCCGTGACCCAGTACTTC. Amino acids: CASSELAGEAVTQYF.